The present T cell receptor (beta chain) was sequenced within a study of T cells in Graves' hyperthyroidism and ophthalmopathy. Study-level background: Prior to any treatment, at the point of initial diagnosis, peripheral blood was collected. Broader study findings: Expanded thyroid clonotypes (above 0.001) were mostly also found in blood.

Researchers barred patients who had uncontrolled infection, other autoimmune disease, pregnancy or lactation. This sample holds PBMCs from approximately 10 ml fresh peripheral blood. CDR1 MNHEY and CDR2 SVGEGT come from the germline V gene. Trimming removed 5 bases at V and 11 bases at J, with 15 bases between. The CDR3 totals 12 residues. As to this clonotype: Its antigen remains unidentified.

TCR beta CDR3 regions were amplified from RNA. Initially, a first-round RT-PCR of the TCR CDR3 employed the HTBI primer set. TCRdb re-derived calls from the multiplex PCR reads in MiXCR, one entry per CDR3 protein. The sample carries about 610,000 distinct CDR3 sequences, roughly 14% recorded once. This chain uses TRBV6-2 or TRBV6-3 with TRBJ1-2; no reliable D call. Sequencing was carried out using blood. The TCR sequence derives from a woman aged 40 to 50 with Graves' ophthalmopathy. The CDR3 loop is CASSNPRSAYTF. Written as DNA, the CDR3 is TGTGCCAGCAGTAACCCGCGTTCGGCGTACACCTTC.